This section outlines one T cell receptor beta chain sequence together with its context. The sample is drawn from a study of blood T cell repertoires in COVID-19. Overall study: Samples representing acute and convalescent COVID-19 were sourced from the United States, Italy and Spain. In each case, the material was cDNA or gDNA derived from T cells, B-cell-depleted T cells, or PBMCs.

Authors' methods: Estimated nucleated cell counts came from reference gene primer amplification. The data were produced by immunoSEQ multiplex PCR, yet TCRdb's version contains in-frame clones alone and is incomplete. V, J and clone size are those of that table, while D and trimming were read from the DNA. This repertoire shows about 87,000 clones, roughly 76% found once; its top ten account for 4% to 5%. The CDR3 covers 13 residues. CDR1 is MNHEY, CDR2 SMNVEV, per germline (reference sequence). Trimming shortened V by 5 bases and J by 4 bases, and 11 bases separated the two germline ends. Sequencing input: peripheral blood. The clonotype comes from a woman aged 50 to 60 with acute or convalescent COVID-19. The V and J genes are TRBV27 and TRBJ1-1; no clear D gene. CDR3 residues: CASSVRSSTEAFF. In DNA, the CDR3 is TGTGCCAGCAGTGTGCGGTCTTCCACTGAAGCTTTCTTT.